The present T cell receptor (beta chain) was sequenced within a study of blood T cell repertoires in COVID-19. Turning to the study itself: The analysed material was cDNA or gDNA that came from T cells, B-cell-depleted T cells, or PBMCs.

It was during active infection that Seattle patients were enrolled and then longitudinally followed. Trimming removed 4 bases from V and 5 bases from J, with 5 bases in between. The CDR3 contains 11 residues. From germline, CDR1 is SEHNR and CDR2 FQNEAQ (reference sequence). About this clone: Distinct nucleotide sequences in the sample also encode this CDR3.

Per the original methods: Reference gene primer amplification yielded estimated nucleated cell counts. Only in-frame clones appear in the TCRdb table, and some are missing; sequencing was by immunoSEQ multiplex PCR. V, J and clone size are taken as reported in that table, and D and trimming were inferred from the DNA itself. In the table there are 150,000 or so clones, over 75% of which are singletons. The sample taken for sequencing was peripheral blood. This clonotype was obtained from a man between 18 and 29 years old with COVID-19, enrolled during active disease. The chain carries TRBV7-9 and TRBJ2-5; a possible D gene is TRBD1 (5 bases). The CDR3, as DNA: TGTGCCAGCAGCTCAGGGGAGACCCAGTACTTC. Translated: CASSSGETQYF.